These 17 T cell receptor beta chains were sequenced from one sample in a study of T cells in Graves' hyperthyroidism and ophthalmopathy. The investigators amplified TCR beta CDR3 regions from RNA transcripts. The primer set for the first-round RT-PCR of the TCR CDR3 was HTBI. TCRdb recomputed calls from the multiplex PCR reads with MiXCR, one row per CDR3 protein. The sample records approximately 600,000 distinct CDR3 sequences, around 13% being singletons. Sample: blood. The origin of the receptors is a woman in her 30s with Graves' hyperthyroidism that later progressed to Graves' ophthalmopathy.

This clonotype was detected ten times or more. The DNA for the CDR3 is TGTGCCAGCAGCGCGAGGTCTCCTAGCGGGATCTACAATGAGCAGTTCTTC. Amino acids: CASSARSPSGIYNEQFF. The chain employs TRBV7-9 and TRBJ2-1; 9 bases agree with TRBD2. The CDR3 is made up of 17 amino acids. Germline lookup yields CDR1 SEHNR and CDR2 FQNEAQ (reference sequence). V lost 5 bases, J lost 3 bases, and 11 bases stayed unmatched.

This clonotype has a count of ten or more. The chain carries TRBV12-3 or TRBV12-4 and TRBJ1-2, with D maybe TRBD1 (5 bases). The CDR3 length is 15 residues. Trimming left V 8 bases short and J 4 bases short, with 20 bases between. The CDR3 nucleotides read TGTGCCAGCTTTCCCCTGGGGGGACTACTCTATGGCTACACCTTC. Protein sequence: CASFPLGGLLYGYTF.

This clonotype appeared many times. The V and J genes are TRBV11-2 and TRBJ2-1; D remains ambiguous. V gave up 1 base and J gave up 9 bases, with 7 bases separating them. This CDR3 is built from 12 residues. Germline CDR1 and CDR2: SGHAT and FQNNGV. CDR3 residues: CASSLGWVEQFF. As DNA, the CDR3 is TGTGCCAGCAGCTTAGGTTGGGTTGAGCAGTTCTTC.

The table lists this clonotype with a few counts. V is TRBV13 and J is TRBJ2-7; 11 nucleotides match TRBD1. There are 14 residues in the CDR3. CDR1 and CDR2 (germline): PRHDT, FYEKMQ (reference sequence). The trim removed 4 bases at V and 7 bases at J, leaving 6 bases unmatched. CDR3 sequence reads: CASSYQDRGQEQYF. CDR3 nucleotide sequence: TGTGCCAGCAGCTATCAGGACAGGGGGCAGGAGCAGTACTTC.

This clonotype was seen repeatedly, ten times or more. The chain combines TRBV28 with TRBJ1-5, with D maybe TRBD1 (5 bases). Trimming stripped 6 bases from V and 2 bases from J, with 11 bases between. The CDR3 is made up of 14 amino acids. Germline-derived CDR1 and CDR2 are MDHEN and SYDVKM. CDR3 amino acids: CASRYQGGNQPQHF. CDR3 DNA: TGTGCCAGCAGGTACCAGGGTGGCAATCAGCCCCAGCATTTT.

In its sample, this clonotype was seen a few times. The chain uses TRBV27 and TRBJ2-7; 9 nucleotides agree with TRBD1. The CDR3 extends over 14 amino acids. Germline CDR1 is MNHEY and CDR2 is SMNVEV (reference sequence). V was clipped by 4 bases and J by 4 bases; unmatched bases: 5. The CDR3 DNA sequence: TGTGCCAGCAGTTCGGGACAGGGTCTATACGAGCAGTACTTC. Amino acids: CASSSGQGLYEQYF.

The table lists this clonotype with many counts. The chain has TRBV12-3 or TRBV12-4 and TRBJ1-5; 10 positions match TRBD1. The CDR3 is 16 residues long. The trim removed 5 bases at V and 6 bases at J, leaving 10 bases unmatched. The CDR3 reads CASSPLTGGRSQPQHF. The DNA for the CDR3 is TGTGCCAGCAGTCCACTGACAGGGGGCCGAAGTCAGCCCCAGCATTTT.

Many counts were recorded for this clonotype. The V gene is TRBV27, the J gene TRBJ1-1; perhaps TRBD1 as D (6 bases). CDR1 is MNHEY, CDR2 SMNVEV, per germline (reference sequence). This CDR3 has 15 amino acids. The germline V and J ends were trimmed by 5 bases and 1 base, with 14 bases remaining between them. The CDR3 region has the DNA TGTGCCAGCAGTCACTCGACAGGTCGGAACACTGAAGCTTTCTTT. Its translation is CASSHSTGRNTEAFF.

The J gene is TRBJ2-7, the V gene TRBV20-1; D unclear. Germline CDR1 is DFQATT and CDR2 is SNEGSKA (reference sequence). The CDR3 loop spans 13 amino acids. Trimming cost V 6 bases and J 1 base, with 13 bases left between them. CDR3 in DNA: TGCAGTGCCCAAAAGGACGATTCCTACGAGCAGTACTTC. Translating it yields CSAQKDDSYEQYF.

The chain combines TRBV12-3 or TRBV12-4 with TRBJ1-2, with 10 bases that match TRBD1. The CDR3 sequence is 15 residues long. The V gene end was trimmed by 3 bases and the J gene end by 2 bases; junction bases not matched to a gene: 3. As DNA, the CDR3 is TGTGCCAGCAGTTTTAGGGGACAGGGGAACTATGGCTACACCTTC. Protein product: CASSFRGQGNYGYTF.

This clonotype occurred many times. V and J are TRBV20-1 and TRBJ1-2; tentative D call: TRBD1 (5 bases). The CDR3 sequence is 14 residues long. In germline, CDR1 is DFQATT, CDR2 SNEGSKA (reference sequence). The V end was cut by 2 bases, the J end by 5 bases, with 15 bases between. CDR3 bases: TGCAGTGCTAGAAAGGAGGCAGGGACTTATGGCTACACCTTC. It specifies CSARKEAGTYGYTF.

With regard to this clonotype: This may stem from a read error, because a much larger clone lies one nucleotide away. This rearrangement joins TRBV3-1 to TRBJ1-1; D call uncertain. The CDR3 is made up of 17 amino acids. The germline V gene has CDR1 LGHDT and CDR2 YNNKEL (reference sequence). The CDR3 nucleotides are TGTGCCAGCAGATCCACTCCGGGCCTCAAGAGAACCACTGAAGCTTTGTTT. It is translated as CASRSTPGLKRTTEALF.

This clonotype was counted ten times or more. V usage is TRBV3-1 and J usage is TRBJ1-1; 7 positions match TRBD1. The ends lost 4 bases at V and 6 bases at J; junction bases unmatched: 8. Germline values: CDR1 LGHDT, CDR2 YNNKEL (reference sequence). CDR3 length equals 14 residues. The CDR3: CASSPQGFGAEAFF. The DNA for the CDR3 is TGTGCCAGCAGCCCACAGGGGTTCGGAGCTGAAGCTTTCTTT.

This clonotype was recorded many times. The chain has TRBV12-3 or TRBV12-4 and TRBJ1-1, with D unclear. Trimming pared 1 base from V and 4 bases from J, leaving 10 bases between. The CDR3 totals 14 residues. DNA for the CDR3: TGTGCCAGCAGTTTAGGGTTATGGGTCACTGAAGCTTTCTTT. It encodes CASSLGLWVTEAFF.

This clonotype has at least ten counts. This sequence joins TRBV6-1 and TRBJ1-1; D perhaps matches TRBD1 (5 bases). Germline V gives CDR1 MNHNS, CDR2 SASEGT. The V end was cut by 5 bases, the J end by 1 base, with 11 bases between. The CDR3 is 14 residues long. CDR3 in amino acids: CASSSGRRNTEAFF. In DNA form, the CDR3 reads TGTGCCAGCAGTTCGGGACGGAGGAACACTGAAGCTTTCTTT.

This clonotype has a count of ten or more. This chain links TRBV20-1 with TRBJ2-3, with D tentatively TRBD1 (6 bases). The CDR3 runs 15 residues. V was shortened by 5 bases and J by 0 bases, with 15 bases between the two germline ends. Germline lookup yields CDR1 DFQATT and CDR2 SNEGSKA (reference sequence). CDR3 amino acids: CSAPVYRDSTDTQYF. CDR3 nucleotides: TGCAGTGCTCCAGTTTACAGGGATAGCACAGATACGCAGTATTTT.

The V gene is TRBV19, the J gene TRBJ2-1; possible D gene TRBD2, 6 bases. CDR3 length equals 13 residues. The V gene's germline CDR1 is LNHDA and CDR2 SQIVND (reference sequence). Trimming removed 3 bases from V and 5 bases from J, with 8 bases in between. As DNA, the CDR3 is TGTGCCAGTAGTATCCAGCGGGACAATGAGCAGTTCTTC. Protein sequence: CASSIQRDNEQFF.